Included here is one T cell receptor (beta chain) sequence, with context. This sample is part of a study of blood T cell repertoires in COVID-19. Overall study: Researchers got acute and convalescent COVID-19 samples from the United States, Italy and Spain. From T cells, B-cell-depleted T cells, or PBMCs came the material, which was cDNA or gDNA.

Authors' analysis steps: Estimation of nucleated cell counts was performed using reference gene primer amplification. Assay: immunoSEQ multiplex PCR; the TCRdb copy retains only in-frame clones and omits some. That table supplies the V and J calls and clone size; D and trimming were determined from the DNA. The table shows 70,000 or so clones, with roughly 89% occurring only once. From germline, CDR1 is SGHNT and CDR2 YYREEE (reference sequence). Trimming removed 3 bases from V and 7 bases from J, with 27 bases in between. This CDR3 contains 18 residues. Sequences were obtained from peripheral blood. The V call is TRBV5-4, the J call TRBJ2-3; the D gene is possibly TRBD1 (6 bases). The sequence came from a human donor in a cohort sampled during active COVID-19. The CDR3 DNA follows: TGTGCCAGCAGCTCACTAACCCCACAGGGTATGACCAGGTATACGCAGTATTTT. Translating it yields CASSSLTPQGMTRYTQYF. The complete variable domain, with remaining parts taken from reference TRBV5-4 and TRBJ2-3, reads ETGVTQSPTHLIKTRGQQVTLRCSSQSGHNTVSWYQQALGQGPQFIFQYYREEENGRGNFPPRFSGLQFPNYSSELNVNALELDDSALYLCASSSLTPQGMTRYTQYFGPGTRLTVL.